This T cell receptor (beta chain) was profiled in a study of radiation and T cells in renal cell carcinoma. Germline loops: CDR1 ENHRY, CDR2 SYGVKD. V was trimmed by 4 bases and J by 6 bases, leaving 15 bases between them. The CDR3 is made up of 14 amino acids. Assay used: immunoSEQ multiplex PCR; TCRdb lists only in-frame clones, some missing. Altogether almost 20,000 clones are present, just over 60% being singletons, with the ten largest covering approximately 12%. The sample's treatment: 15 Gy SBRT to primary tumor, nephrectomy 4 weeks later. This renal cell carcinoma was of the clear cell type. The material sequenced was tumor tissue, taken from a patient whose treatment included radiotherapy and nephrectomy. The V gene is TRBV10-3, the J gene TRBJ1-2; possible D gene TRBD1, 5 bases. The sequence derives from a woman in her 70s with renal cell carcinoma. The CDR3 sequence is CAISGGGARNGYTF. The CDR3 nucleotides are TGTGCCATCAGTGGAGGAGGGGCGCGAAATGGCTACACCTTC.